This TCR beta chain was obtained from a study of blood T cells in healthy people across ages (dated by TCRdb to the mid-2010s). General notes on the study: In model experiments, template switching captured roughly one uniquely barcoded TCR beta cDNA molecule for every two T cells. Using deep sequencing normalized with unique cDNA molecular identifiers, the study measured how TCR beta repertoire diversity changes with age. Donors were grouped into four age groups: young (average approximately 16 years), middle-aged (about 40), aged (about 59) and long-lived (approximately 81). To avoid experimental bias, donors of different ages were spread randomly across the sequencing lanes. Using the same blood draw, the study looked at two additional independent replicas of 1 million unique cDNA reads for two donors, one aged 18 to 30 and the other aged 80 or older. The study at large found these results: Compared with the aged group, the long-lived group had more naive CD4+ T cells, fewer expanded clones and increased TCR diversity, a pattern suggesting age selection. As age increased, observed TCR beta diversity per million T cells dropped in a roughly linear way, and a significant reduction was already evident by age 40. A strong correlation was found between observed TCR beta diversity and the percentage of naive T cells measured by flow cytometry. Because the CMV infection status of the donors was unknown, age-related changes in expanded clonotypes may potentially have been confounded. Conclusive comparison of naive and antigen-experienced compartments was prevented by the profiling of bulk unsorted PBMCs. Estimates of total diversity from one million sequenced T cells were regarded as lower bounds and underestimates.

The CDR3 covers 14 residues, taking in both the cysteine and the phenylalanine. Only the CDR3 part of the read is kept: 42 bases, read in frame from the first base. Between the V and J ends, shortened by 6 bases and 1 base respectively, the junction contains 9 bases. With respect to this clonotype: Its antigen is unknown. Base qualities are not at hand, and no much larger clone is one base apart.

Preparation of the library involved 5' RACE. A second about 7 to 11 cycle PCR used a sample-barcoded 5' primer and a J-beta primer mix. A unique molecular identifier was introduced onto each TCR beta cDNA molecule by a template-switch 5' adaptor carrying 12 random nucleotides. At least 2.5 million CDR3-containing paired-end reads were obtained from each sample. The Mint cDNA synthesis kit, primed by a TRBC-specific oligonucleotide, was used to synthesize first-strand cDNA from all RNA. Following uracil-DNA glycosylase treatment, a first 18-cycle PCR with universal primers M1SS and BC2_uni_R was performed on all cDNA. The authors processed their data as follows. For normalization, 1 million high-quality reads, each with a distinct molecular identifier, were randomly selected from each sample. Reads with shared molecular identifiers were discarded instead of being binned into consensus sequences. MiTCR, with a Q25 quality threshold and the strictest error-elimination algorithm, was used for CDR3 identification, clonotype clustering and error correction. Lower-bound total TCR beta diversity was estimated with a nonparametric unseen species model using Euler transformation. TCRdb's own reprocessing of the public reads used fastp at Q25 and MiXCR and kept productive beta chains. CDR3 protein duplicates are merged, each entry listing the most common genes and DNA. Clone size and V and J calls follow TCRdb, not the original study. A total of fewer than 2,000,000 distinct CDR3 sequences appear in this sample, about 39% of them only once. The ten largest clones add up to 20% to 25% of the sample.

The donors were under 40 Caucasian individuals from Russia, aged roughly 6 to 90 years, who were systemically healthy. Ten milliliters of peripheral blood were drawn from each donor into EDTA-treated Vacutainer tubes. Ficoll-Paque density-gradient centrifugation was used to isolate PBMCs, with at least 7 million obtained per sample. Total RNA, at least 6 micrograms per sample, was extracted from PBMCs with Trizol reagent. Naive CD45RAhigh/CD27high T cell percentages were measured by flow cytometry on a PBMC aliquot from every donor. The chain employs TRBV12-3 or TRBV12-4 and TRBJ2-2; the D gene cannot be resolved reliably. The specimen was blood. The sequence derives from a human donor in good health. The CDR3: CASSRLMNTGELFF. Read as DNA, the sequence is TGTGCCAGCAGCCGCCTAATGAACACCGGGGAGCTGTTTTTT.